This record concerns one TCR beta chain sequence. The sample is drawn from a study of T cells in Graves' hyperthyroidism and ophthalmopathy. RNA transcripts yielded amplified TCR beta CDR3 regions. The TCR CDR3 first-round RT-PCR relied on the HTBI primer set. MiXCR was run by TCRdb on the multiplex PCR reads, yielding one entry per CDR3 protein. The table has a few hundred thousand distinct CDR3 sequences, about a sixth seen once; the top ten hold roughly 15%. CDR3 size: 16 residues. Germline loops: CDR1 LNHDA, CDR2 SQIVND (reference sequence). V was clipped by 4 bases and J by 0 bases; unmatched bases: 7.

The rearrangement joins TRBV19 to TRBJ1-1; 8 bases line up with TRBD1. The material sequenced was blood. The sequence came from a woman under 30 with Graves' ophthalmopathy. The CDR3 reads CASSTWDRRLNTEAFF. CDR3 bases: TGTGCCAGTAGTACTTGGGACAGGAGATTGAACACTGAAGCTTTCTTT. Together with reference TRBV19 and TRBJ1-1, the CDR3 gives the full variable domain: DGGITQSPKYLFRKEGQNVTLSCEQNLNHDAMYWYRQDPGQGLRLIYYSQIVNDFQKGDIAEGYSVSREKKESFPLTVTSAQKNPTAFYLCASSTWDRRLNTEAFFGQGTRLTVV.